This T cell receptor beta chain was profiled in a study of response to subunit inactivated influenza vaccine (dated by TCRdb to 2016 to 2019). Notes on the research overall: The study used deep quantitative T cell receptor repertoire profiling to track responses to a trivalent subunit inactivated influenza vaccine.

Receptors were amplified or captured by RT-PCR. Reads for this sample came from an Illumina HiSeq 2500. The public sequencing data were trimmed at Q25 with fastp and processed into clonotypes with MiXCR by TCRdb, which kept only in-frame beta chains. Rows merge per CDR3 protein into single entries with the most common DNA and genes. Across this sample there are around 760,000 distinct CDR3 sequences, with about 14% seen only once. The ten largest account for 6.5% to 8.5% of the sample. This clonotype came up a few times. No antigen is known for it. It has no much larger one-base neighbor in the sample; base qualities were not kept. From the germline V gene (reference sequence), CDR1 is DFQATT and CDR2 is SNEGSKA. The trim is 0 bases for V and 6 bases for J, with a gap of 9 bases between the germline ends. The CDR3 starts with the cysteine, ends with the phenylalanine, and has 13 residues. The DNA shown is the 39-base CDR3, in frame from base 1.

Broader findings and caveats from the paper: According to the authors, only a limited number of new T cells may be recruited by each seasonal influenza vaccination.

Recombination connected TRBV20-1 to TRBJ1-5, and possibly TRBD1, on 5 matching bases. The sample in question was PBMCs from blood, obtained 14 to 15 days before vaccination. The sequence was obtained from a man aged 45-60 years who received an inactivated influenza vaccine. Donor details come from another sample of the same person, matched by shared clones. The CDR3 protein: CSARDRGSQPQHF. The sequenced DNA is TGCAGTGCTAGAGATCGGGGCAGTCAGCCCCAGCATTTT.